This T cell receptor (beta chain) was identified during a study of Ad26.COV2.S vaccination and SARS-CoV-2 variants. Study details: The donor belonged to the COV1001 Ad26.COV2.S trial arm. Participants got Ad26.COV2.S intramuscularly, once or twice 56 days apart.

General study results and limits: Vaccinated individuals (as opposed to placebo recipients) had higher spike-specific TCR breadth. Quantification of TCR breadth and depth may have yielded underestimates of total T cell responses.

Data came from immunoSEQ multiplex PCR; TCRdb stores just in-frame clones and leaves some out. The repertoire consists of hundreds of thousands of clones, with roughly 87% occurring once and the leading ten covering just over 2.5%. As to treatment: 15 to 20 received Ad26.COV2.S at low or high dose, single or two shots; about 5 received placebo; per-sample allocation not given. All samples were drawn on day 63, counting from the first vaccine or placebo injection. Notes on this clone: No antigen is known for it.

The germline V gene encodes CDR1 SGHRS and CDR2 YFSETQ. This CDR3 region has 16 residues. V was pared by 0 bases and J by 5 bases, with 17 bases between. The sequencing here drew on peripheral blood, taken in a trial of Ad26.COV2.S vaccine versus placebo. The chain combines TRBV5-1 with TRBJ1-1; D unresolved. The sequence came from a person between 18 and 60 years old who received the Ad26.COV2.S COVID-19 vaccine or a placebo. CDR3 protein: CASSLESVGIGTEAFF. The DNA of the CDR3 is TGCGCCAGCAGCTTGGAGAGTGTCGGGATTGGGACTGAAGCTTTCTTT.